Below, one TCR beta chain is given with its context. From germline, CDR1 is MNHNY and CDR2 SVGAGI (reference sequence). The V end lost 0 bases, the J end lost 10 bases, and 9 bases lay between the germline ends. This CDR3 region has 13 residues. This entry belongs to a study of blood T cell repertoires in COVID-19. Study context: The United States, Italy and Spain provided the acute and convalescent COVID-19 samples.

The protocol was immunoSEQ multiplex PCR, while the TCRdb copy is restricted to in-frame clones and leaves out a portion. Seen here are 150,000 to 200,000 clones, approximately 90% observed once, and the top ten hold roughly 1.5%. The origin of this receptor is a woman aged 45-60 years with acute or convalescent COVID-19. The specimen was peripheral blood. The chain couples TRBV6-6 to TRBJ2-2; D remains ambiguous. The CDR3 bases are TGTGCCAGCAGTTACTCGAAGAGGATGGAGCTGTTTTTT. Its translation is CASSYSKRMELFF.